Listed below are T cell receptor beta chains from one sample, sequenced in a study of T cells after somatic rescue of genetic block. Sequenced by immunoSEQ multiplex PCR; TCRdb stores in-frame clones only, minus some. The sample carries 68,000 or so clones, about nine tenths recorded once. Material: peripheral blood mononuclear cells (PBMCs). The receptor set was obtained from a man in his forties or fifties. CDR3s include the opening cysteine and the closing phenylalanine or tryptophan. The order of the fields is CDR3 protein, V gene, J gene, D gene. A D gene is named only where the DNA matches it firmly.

CASSTHRGSYNEQFF	TRBV19	TRBJ2-1	TRBD1
CASNSQSTSYEQYF	TRBV6-1	TRBJ2-7	NA
CASSYTSGRYNEQFF	TRBV6-5	TRBJ2-1	TRBD2
CASSLDGPYNEQFF	TRBV5-4	TRBJ2-1	NA
CASSKRGQGSYEQYF	TRBV19	TRBJ2-7	TRBD1
CSVPLGWGATYNEQFF	TRBV29-1	TRBJ2-1	NA
CASSEATGSNYGYTF	TRBV6-1	TRBJ1-2	TRBD1
CASSEKTAEQYF	TRBV6-1	TRBJ2-7	NA
CASSYGQGGYGYTF	TRBV6-9	TRBJ1-2	TRBD1
CASSVTGLGEQFF	TRBV25-1	TRBJ2-1	NA
CASSSGVYGYTF	TRBV7-9	TRBJ1-2	NA
CASSLDRNQETQYF	TRBV5-4	TRBJ2-5	NA
CASSLGAQGYNEQFF	TRBV5-1	TRBJ2-1	NA
CASWWTGYGYTF	TRBV6-1	TRBJ1-2	TRBD1
CASSPGQSGDTQYF	TRBV7-9	TRBJ2-3	TRBD1
CASSLSGLGNQPQHF	TRBV7-8	TRBJ1-5	NA
CASSLNNEQFF	TRBV7-9	TRBJ2-1	NA
CASGLGGDPYEQYF	TRBV5-1	TRBJ2-7	NA
CASSPTHGNTEAFF	TRBV5-1	TRBJ1-1	NA
CASSWDRDSPLHF	TRBV2	TRBJ1-6	TRBD1
CASSLDPGYTGELFF	TRBV5-6	TRBJ2-2	NA
CASSGRGNEQYF	TRBV25-1	TRBJ2-7	NA
CASSTPGHFPGGLYEQYF	TRBV27	TRBJ2-7	NA
CASMWWREGYNEQFF	TRBV6-1	TRBJ2-1	TRBD2
CASSQMGGLGGYTF	TRBV4-1	TRBJ1-2	NA
CASSRTANTEAFF	TRBV14	TRBJ1-1	NA
CASSVEKDRVQETQYF	TRBV9	TRBJ2-5	TRBD1
CASRGTGNEKLFF	TRBV28	TRBJ1-4	TRBD1
CASSRPTNTDTQYF	TRBV18	TRBJ2-3	NA
CASSVVDRGEQYF	TRBV9	TRBJ2-7	TRBD1
CASSLAGGPDEQYF	TRBV5-6	TRBJ2-7	TRBD2
CASSQGLARTGELFF	TRBV4-1	TRBJ2-2	TRBD2
CASSVSAGTNYEQYF	TRBV9	TRBJ2-7	NA
CASSPGSLGNEKLFF	TRBV9	TRBJ1-4	NA
CASSDRALDTQYF	TRBV6-4	TRBJ2-3	NA
CSVGGEQRDF	TRBV29-1	TRBJ1-1	NA
CASSLANVVETQYF	TRBV7-9	TRBJ2-5	NA
CASSFTSGPFVEQYF	TRBV7-2	TRBJ2-7	TRBD2
CASSLAAGAGQPQHF	TRBV7-8	TRBJ1-5	NA
CASSRRTGVNTGELFF	TRBV11-2	TRBJ2-2	TRBD1
CASSFAYGGGGETQYF	TRBV11-3	TRBJ2-5	NA
CASSSGTGQETQYF	TRBV2	TRBJ2-5	TRBD1
CASSFGGSTDTQYF	TRBV7-2	TRBJ2-3	NA
CASSQGTHQHLPTQYF	TRBV4-1	TRBJ2-3	NA
CASSRADTEQFF	TRBV18	TRBJ2-1	NA
CASSPSDRGFHEQYF	TRBV5-5	TRBJ2-7	TRBD1
CASSLGVSGNTIYF	TRBV7-6	TRBJ1-3	NA
CASTKGRGTQAYEQYF	TRBV27	NA	NA
CASSLDRKNIQYF	TRBV18	TRBJ2-4	NA
CAISGTSGEYNEQFF	TRBV10-3	TRBJ2-1	TRBD2
CASSLGGGFNEQFF	TRBV11-2	TRBJ2-1	NA
CASSLVPSETQYF	TRBV7-2	TRBJ2-5	NA
CASSIRADPNTEAFF	TRBV19	TRBJ1-1	NA
CASSERLAIYEQYF	TRBV2	TRBJ2-7	NA